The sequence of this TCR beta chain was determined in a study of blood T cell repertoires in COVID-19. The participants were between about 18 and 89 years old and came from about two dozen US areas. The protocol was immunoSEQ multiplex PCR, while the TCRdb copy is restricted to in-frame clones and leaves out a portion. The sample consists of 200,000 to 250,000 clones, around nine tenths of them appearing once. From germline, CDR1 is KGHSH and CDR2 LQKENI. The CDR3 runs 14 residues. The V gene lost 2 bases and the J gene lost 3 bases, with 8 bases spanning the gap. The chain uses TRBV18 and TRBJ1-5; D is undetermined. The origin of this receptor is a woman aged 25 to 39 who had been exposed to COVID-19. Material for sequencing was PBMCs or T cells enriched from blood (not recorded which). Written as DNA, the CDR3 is TGTGCCAGCTCACCAGTCCCAGTCAATCAGCCCCAGCATTTT. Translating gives CASSPVPVNQPQHF. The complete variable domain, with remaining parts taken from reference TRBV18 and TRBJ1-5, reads NAGVMQNPRHLVRRRGQEARLRCSPMKGHSHVYWYRQLPEEGLKFMVYLQKENIIDESGMPKERFSAEFPKEGPSILRIQQVVRGDSAAYFCASSPVPVNQPQHFGDGTRLSIL.